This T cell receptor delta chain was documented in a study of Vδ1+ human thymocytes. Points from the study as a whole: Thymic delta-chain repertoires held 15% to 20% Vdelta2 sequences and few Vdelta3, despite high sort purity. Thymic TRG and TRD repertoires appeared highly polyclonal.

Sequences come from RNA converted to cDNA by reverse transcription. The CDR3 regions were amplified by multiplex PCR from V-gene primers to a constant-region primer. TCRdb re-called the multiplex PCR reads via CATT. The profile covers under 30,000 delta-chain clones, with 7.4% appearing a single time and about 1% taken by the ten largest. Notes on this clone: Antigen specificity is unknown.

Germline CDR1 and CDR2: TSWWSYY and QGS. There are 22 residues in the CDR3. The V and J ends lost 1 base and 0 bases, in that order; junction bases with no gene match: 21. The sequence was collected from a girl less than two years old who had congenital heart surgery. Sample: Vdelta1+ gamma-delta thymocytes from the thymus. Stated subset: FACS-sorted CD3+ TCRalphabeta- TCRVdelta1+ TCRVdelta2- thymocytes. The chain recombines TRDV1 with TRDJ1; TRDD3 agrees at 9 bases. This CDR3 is CALGERNPDFGGYLLYTDKLIF. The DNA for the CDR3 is TGTGCTCTTGGGGAACGGAATCCGGACTTCGGGGGATACCTTCTCTACACCGATAAACTCATCTTT.